The 22 T cell receptor beta chains listed next were all sequenced from one sample in a study of T cells in Graves' hyperthyroidism and ophthalmopathy. Amplified TCR beta CDR3 regions came from RNA transcripts. TCR CDR3 regions were first amplified by RT-PCR with HTBI primers. One entry per CDR3 protein, called by TCRdb with MiXCR from the multiplex PCR reads. The sample lists more than 300,000 distinct CDR3 sequences, roughly an eighth occurring once. Sequencing was done on a sample of blood. The receptors were sampled from a woman between 18 and 29 years old with Graves' hyperthyroidism.

This clonotype was found many times. The genes are TRBV7-9 and TRBJ2-2, with D possibly being TRBD2 (6 bases). Germline V gene data show CDR1 as SEHNR and CDR2 as FQNEAQ (reference sequence). V lost 3 bases and J lost 6, with 20 bases in between. The CDR3 sequence is 17 residues long. Written as DNA, the CDR3 is TGTGCCAGCAGCTTCAGTCTTTTGGAGGGAAGATCCGGGGAGCTGTTTTTT. Protein: CASSFSLLEGRSGELFF.

This clonotype has ten or more counts. The chain has TRBV29-1 and TRBJ2-7; 7 bases line up with TRBD1. The CDR3 is 16 amino acids. The trim removed 5 bases at V and 0 bases at J, leaving 13 bases unmatched. In germline, CDR1 is SQVTM, CDR2 ANQGSEA. CDR3 in DNA: TGCAGCGTTACGACTACCGGGACAGCGAGCTCCTACGAGCAGTACTTC. Translated: CSVTTTGTASSYEQYF.

This clonotype was seen a few times. A single base separates this from a much larger clone, so it may be a read error. V is TRBV12-3 or TRBV12-4 and J is TRBJ2-1, with a tentative D call TRBD1 (5 bases). With 5 bases removed from V and 8 bases from J, the gap between germline ends came to 19 bases. CDR3 length equals 15 residues. The CDR3 DNA follows: TGTGCCAGCAGTCCGAAGACAGTCTCGTTGGATGAGCAGTTCTTC. The encoded protein is CASSPKTVSLDEQFF.

This clonotype was counted many times. The chain couples TRBV20-1 to TRBJ2-1; TRBD1 aligns across 8 bases. J gave up 0 bases and V 6 bases, and 13 bases lay outside the gene matches. The CDR3 runs to 17 residues. CDR1 and CDR2 (germline): DFQATT, SNEGSKA (reference sequence). CDR3 DNA sequence: TGCAGTGCCGCGGATACAGGGGGGTATAGCTCCTACAATGAGCAGTTCTTC. Residues: CSAADTGGYSSYNEQFF.

This chain joins TRBV4-1 and TRBJ1-5; 7 bases map to TRBD1. In germline, CDR1 is MGHRA, CDR2 YSYEKL. J lost 5 bases, V lost 0 bases, and 4 bases had no gene match. The CDR3 loop spans 15 amino acids. CDR3 nucleotides: TGCGCCAGCAGCCAAGATCGGCAGGGGGATCAGCCCCAGCATTTT. Translated: CASSQDRQGDQPQHF.

The gene calls are TRBV30 and TRBJ2-1; D perhaps matches TRBD2 (7 bases). The CDR3 runs to 12 residues. The V end lost 4 bases, the J end lost 7 bases, and 11 bases lay between the germline ends. Germline lookup yields CDR1 GTSNPN and CDR2 SVGIG (reference sequence). The CDR3 region is CAWTRGGNEQFF. The CDR3, as DNA: TGTGCCTGGACTAGGGGGGGTAATGAGCAGTTCTTC.

The chain combines TRBV10-2 with TRBJ2-5, with D tentatively TRBD1 (5 bases). This CDR3 comprises 15 residues. Per the germline V gene, CDR1 is WSHSY and CDR2 is SAAADI. With 8 bases removed from V and 0 bases from J, the gap between germline ends came to 16 bases. CDR3 nucleotides: TGCGCCAGCGGGGCGAGTCTAGGGGACCAAGAGACCCAGTACTTC. Protein: CASGASLGDQETQYF.

This clonotype occurred many times. V and J are TRBV20-1 and TRBJ1-1; TRBD1 aligns across 8 bases. From germline, CDR1 is DFQATT and CDR2 SNEGSKA (reference sequence). This CDR3 comprises 16 residues. Losses at the gene ends were 3 bases for V and 2 bases for J; bases not matched to a gene: 11. The CDR3: CSARASQGAYNTEAFF. The CDR3 nucleotides are TGCAGTGCTAGGGCAAGTCAGGGGGCCTATAACACTGAAGCTTTCTTT.

The V gene is TRBV19, the J gene TRBJ1-2; possibly TRBD1 for D (6 bases). The CDR3 contains 14 residues. Germline loops: CDR1 LNHDA, CDR2 SQIVND (reference sequence). Trimming took 7 bases from V and 7 from J, leaving 19 bases between them. In DNA form, the CDR3 reads TGTGCCAGTACCCCTAGAGGGGGAGTATTTGGCTACACCTTC. Amino acid sequence: CASTPRGGVFGYTF.

This clonotype was seen many times. V and J are TRBV9 and TRBJ1-3, with D perhaps matching TRBD1 (6 bases). The CDR3 spans 15 residues. V was pared by 2 bases and J by 0 bases, with 9 bases between. Per the germline V gene, CDR1 is SGDLS and CDR2 is YYNGEE. CDR3 protein: CASSVDRNSGNTIYF. For the CDR3, the DNA is TGTGCCAGCAGCGTCGACAGGAACTCTGGAAACACCATATATTTT. Full variable domain (missing parts from reference TRBV9 and TRBJ1-3): DSGVTQTPKHLITATGQRVTLRCSPRSGDLSVYWYQQSLDQGLQFLIQYYNGEERAKGNILERFSAQQFPDLHSELNLSSLELGDSALYFCASSVDRNSGNTIYFGEGSWLTVV.

This clonotype was seen ten or more times. The chain has TRBV3-1 and TRBJ1-3; D may be TRBD1 (5 bases). The V and J ends lost 7 bases and 9 bases respectively, with 19 bases between them. CDR1 and CDR2 from the germline V gene are LGHDT and YNNKEL (reference sequence). CDR3 length: 14 amino acids. CDR3 residues: CASTQGRGEGTIYF. For the CDR3, the DNA is TGTGCCAGCACCCAGGGCCGGGGCGAAGGCACCATATATTTT.

At least ten counts were recorded for this clonotype. The rearrangement links TRBV20-1 to TRBJ1-2; possible D gene TRBD1, 6 bases. This CDR3 comprises 13 residues. In germline, CDR1 is DFQATT, CDR2 SNEGSKA (reference sequence). Trimming took off 6 bases at V and 7 bases at J, with 18 bases between the two ends. The DNA of the CDR3 is TGCAGTGCGATCGACCAGGGGTCGGCTGGCTACACCTTC. Protein: CSAIDQGSAGYTF.

The rearrangement links TRBV10-3 to TRBJ2-3; D assignment may be TRBD1 or TRBD2 (5 bases each). In germline, CDR1 is ENHRY, CDR2 SYGVKD. With 8 bases removed from V and 3 bases from J, the gap between germline ends came to 12 bases. The CDR3 runs 13 residues. DNA of the CDR3: TGTGCCATCCGGGACGAAGAAACAGATACGCAGTATTTT. This gives the protein CAIRDEETDTQYF.

This clonotype appeared a few times. The rearrangement joins TRBV5-6 to TRBJ2-2, with TRBD2 matching over 8 bases. Germline loops: CDR1 SGHDT, CDR2 YYEEEE. With 5 bases clipped from V and 4 bases from J, the junction kept 7 bases outside the gene matches. This CDR3 contains 15 residues. CDR3 bases: TGTGCCAGCAGAACTAGCGGAGGGGTCACCGGGGAGCTGTTTTTT. As protein: CASRTSGGVTGELFF.

A few counts support this clonotype. V usage is TRBV20-1 and J usage is TRBJ2-5; 12 positions match TRBD2. CDR3 size: 14 residues. The J segment lost 5 bases and the V segment lost 5 bases, leaving 6 bases of the junction unmatched. Germline V gene data show CDR1 as DFQATT and CDR2 as SNEGSKA (reference sequence). Written as DNA, the CDR3 is TGCAGTGCTGGAACGACTAGCGGGGGTGAGACCCAGTACTTC. Amino acids: CSAGTTSGGETQYF.

This clonotype has a count of ten or more. V usage is TRBV28 and J usage is TRBJ1-5, with D maybe TRBD1 (5 bases). V lost 5 bases, J lost 0 bases, and 17 bases lay in between. This CDR3 region has 17 residues. The V gene's germline CDR1 is MDHEN and CDR2 SYDVKM. Written as DNA, the CDR3 is TGTGCCAGCAGTCGTCGTGGGGGGGACTATAGCAATCAGCCCCAGCATTTT. It specifies CASSRRGGDYSNQPQHF.

The chain is built from TRBV6-1 and TRBJ2-3; 10 bases match TRBD2. CDR3 length: 17 residues. V lost 2 bases to trimming and J lost 2 bases; unmatched junction nucleotides: 7. The germline CDR1 and CDR2 sequences are MNHNS and SASEGT. The CDR3 sequence is CASSEFRTSGYTDTQYF. For the CDR3, the DNA is TGTGCCAGCAGTGAATTCCGGACTAGCGGATACACAGATACGCAGTATTTT.

This clonotype showed up just a few times. V is TRBV9 and J is TRBJ2-3, with 14 bases identical to TRBD2. The germline V gene encodes CDR1 SGDLS and CDR2 YYNGEE. V dropped 2 bases and J dropped 0; count of bases not matched to a gene: 5. The CDR3 spans 18 residues. CDR3 sequence: CASSVGTSGGQSTDTQYF. CDR3 coding DNA: TGTGCCAGCAGCGTGGGGACTAGCGGGGGTCAGAGCACAGATACGCAGTATTTT.

This clonotype was observed a handful of times. V usage is TRBV5-1 and J usage is TRBJ2-5; 9 bases match TRBD2. This CDR3 spans 16 amino acids. The germline CDR1 and CDR2 sequences are SGHRS and YFSETQ. With 4 bases clipped from V and 5 bases from J, the junction kept 12 bases outside the gene matches. The CDR3 sequence is CASSRQNSGRKETQYF. The CDR3 region has the DNA TGCGCCAGCAGCCGTCAGAATAGCGGGAGAAAGGAGACCCAGTACTTC. The whole variable domain, remainder taken from reference TRBV5-1 and TRBJ2-5, is KAGVTQTPRYLIKTRGQQVTLSCSPISGHRSVSWYQQTPGQGLQFLFEYFSETQRNKGNFPGRFSGRQFSNSRSEMNVSTLELGDSALYLCASSRQNSGRKETQYFGPGTRLLVL.

This clonotype was seen a handful of times. The gene calls are TRBV7-2 and TRBJ1-2, with D possibly matching TRBD1 (6 bases). The CDR3 extends over 15 amino acids. The V gene lost 1 base and the J gene lost 4 bases, with 13 bases spanning the gap. Looked up from germline, CDR1 is SGHTA and CDR2 is FQGNSA. The CDR3 sequence is CASSLVTGTTYGYTF. The CDR3 DNA is TGTGCCAGCAGCTTAGTCACCGGGACAACCTATGGCTACACCTTC.

This clonotype was recorded many times. The V and J genes are TRBV28 and TRBJ1-3, with D unresolved. The CDR3 has 18 amino acids. V was clipped by 2 bases and J by 0 bases, with 17 bases between them. Germline values: CDR1 MDHEN, CDR2 SYDVKM. The CDR3 protein is CASSLSFLGLGSGNTIYF. CDR3 sequence (DNA): TGTGCCAGCAGTTTAAGCTTTTTAGGTCTGGGCTCTGGAAACACCATATATTTT.

The genes are TRBV20-1 and TRBJ2-7; weak D call: TRBD2 (6 bases). There are 15 residues in the CDR3. The V and J ends lost 4 bases and 0 bases respectively, with 16 bases between them. CDR1 and CDR2 from the germline V gene are DFQATT and SNEGSKA (reference sequence). The CDR3 DNA reads TGCAGTGCTACCTCCAGCGGGCTGAGCTCCTACGAGCAGTACTTC. It is translated as CSATSSGLSSYEQYF.